This TCR beta chain was captured in a study of human T cells and chemical hapten exposure (dated by TCRdb to the early 2020s). Notes on the research overall: For sensitization, 2% DPC in acetone was applied to a roughly 2 cm by roughly 2 cm area of upper inner arm skin. Throughout the study period of roughly 24 weeks, patients also received therapeutic DPC doses to the scalp every week. Libraries were combined into a pool for sequencing, and differences in TCR yield between samples came mainly from small differences in library volumes within the pool. Patch tests used Finn chambers with 0.01% DPC on the upper back, scored after 6 days by International Contact Dermatitis Research Group standards. Patient blood was sampled pre-sensitization (week 0) and at 2, 6 and about 24 weeks after DPC sensitization. The mostly female patient cohort included alopecia areata with under or over 50% scalp involvement, alopecia totalis and alopecia universalis. This study followed changes in the peripheral blood TCR repertoire in vivo during primary and secondary sensitization of alopecia patients to the hapten diphenylcyclopropenone (DPC). Approximately 28 alopecia patients gave blood for TCR sequencing at one to four time points (pre-sensitization, 2, 6 and 24 weeks). What the work shows at the level of the full study, not this receptor alone: Significantly more large CDR3 similarity clusters were formed by expanded TCRs than by pre-sensitization or healthy control sets, consistent with antigen-driven responses. The number of TCRs above 1 in 1000 frequency did not change with DPC sensitization; there was no evidence of global repertoire structure alterations. After repeated subsampling, changes were observed in the strength of the expansion versus patch-test correlation and in the threshold at which the correlation became significant. All patients had alopecia, a presumed autoimmune disease, so their immune response might differ from that of healthy individuals. The number of PT1 expanded TCRs positively correlated with patch test score, significant at thresholds 8, 16 and 32 but not 4.

This clonotype was counted many times. The specificity of this receptor is unknown. No quality values exist for individual bases; no much larger clone is one base distant. The time point label here, explained by the study, means: patch test 2, 6 weeks after DPC sensitization. According to the study, the label for this sample's treatment or condition signals: therapeutic diphenylcyclopropenone sensitization with weekly scalp DPC. At every patch-test visit, the blood draw took place before the patch test was put on. To be eligible, patients had to be aged 18 to 70, diagnosed with alopecia and judged suitable for DPC therapy, while pregnant patients were excluded. Unfractionated whole blood was collected in Tempus Blood RNA tubes, and total RNA was extracted from that blood. The library was prepared using RACE. The sequencer listed for this sample is NextSeq 500. During library preparation, unique molecular identifiers were attached to individual cDNA molecules so that TCRs could be counted in a quantitative, reproducible way. Each blood RNA sample was used to sequence both TCR alpha and TCR beta chains. Processing in the source paper ran as follows. A median of about 87,000 TCRs per sample was observed, with a range of 23,224 to 690,600. The Decombinator software suite was used to annotate the V, J and CDR3 of the TCR reads. For the PS versus PT1 abundance plots, all samples were subsampled to the same number of TCRs (28,000). TCRs were defined as expanded if absent before sensitization and observed at least eight times at the 2-week time point. TCRdb redid the processing of the public reads, applying fastp at Q25 and MiXCR, and retained in-frame beta chains. When rows share a CDR3 protein, they turn into one entry using the most common DNA and genes. Here the V and J calls rest on TCRdb's processing, not on the authors' analysis. The table for this sample lists fewer than 100,000 distinct CDR3 sequences; about 9.9% of them were counted only once. The ten largest account for approximately 1.4% of the sample.

This material consisted of whole blood, taken in connection with sensitization to the hapten diphenylcyclopropenone (DPC). This sequence originates from a man aged 18 to 30 with alopecia areata. Some clones in this sample may be carry-over from other donors' samples.

The nucleotide sequence is given as TGCGCCAGCAGCCAAGATTCAGGGACTGAAGCTTTCTTT. It translates as CASSQDSGTEAFF. The receptor chain draws on TRBV4-3 and TRBJ1-1; the D segment could be TRBD1, given 5 matching bases. The CDR3, cysteine through phenylalanine, is 13 amino acids long. The retained sequence is limited to the CDR3, 39 bases, with the frame set at the first base. V lost 0 bases and J lost 5 bases; the stretch between them is 7 bases long. Sequences LGHNA (CDR1) and YSLEER (CDR2) are obtained from the germline V gene.